This is a list of T cell receptor beta chains from one sample in a study of T cell changes during pregnancy in multiple sclerosis. Sequencing used immunoSEQ multiplex PCR; TCRdb keeps in-frame clones, though not all of them. The repertoire consists of some 64,000 clones, with 90% occurring once and the leading ten covering roughly 3.3%. The source was peripheral blood, collected in the first trimester of pregnancy. The source of these receptors is a female donor in good health, enrolled as a control in a pregnancy study. The CDR3 runs from the conserved cysteine through the conserved F or W. A D gene is named only where the DNA matches it firmly. Size values are once, few and many counts, or a class for expanded clones, and some rows have none.

>14|TRBV6-5|NA|TRBJ2-2|NA
TGTGCCAGCAGTCCTAGACCCTCCACCGGGGAGCTGTTTTTT
CASSPRPSTGELFF
>16|TRBV5-1|TRBD1|TRBJ2-1|NA
TGCGCCAGCAGCTTGGTCGGGACAGGGGGATTCAATGAGCAGTTCTTC
CASSLVGTGGFNEQFF
>14|TRBV6-1|NA|TRBJ1-2|few
TGTGCCAGCAGTGAACAGCGGCAGGTTCACGGCTACACCTTC
CASSEQRQVHGYTF
>12|TRBV7-9|NA|TRBJ2-7|NA
TGTGCCAGCAGCCAGGGAGGCTACGAGCAGTACTTC
CASSQGGYEQYF
>15|TRBV7-8|TRBD2|TRBJ2-1|NA
TGTGCCAGCAGCCCTTGGACTAGCGGAAACAATGAGCAGTTCTTC
CASSPWTSGNNEQFF
>14|TRBV11-1|NA|TRBJ1-1|NA
TGTGCCAGCAGCTTAGCGGGAGAACCGCGAAGAGCTTTCTTT
CASSLAGEPRRAFF
>14|TRBV28|NA|TRBJ1-5|NA
TGTGCCAGCACGTCCCCGGGTAGCAATCAGCCCCAGCATTTT
CASTSPGSNQPQHF
>16|TRBV6-1|NA|TRBJ2-1|NA
TGTGCCAGCAGTGAAGCAAGAGGCCCCGACTACAATGAGCAGTTCTTC
CASSEARGPDYNEQFF
>15|TRBV6-5|TRBD1|TRBJ1-6|few
TGTGCCAGCAGCAGCGGACAGGCGGGTGATTCACCCCTCCACTTT
CASSSGQAGDSPLHF
>14|TRBV6-1|TRBD2|TRBJ2-7|NA
TGTGCCAGCAGTGTCCTTTTGTGGGGGGGTGAGCAGTACTTC
CASSVLLWGGEQYF
>14|TRBV28|TRBD1|TRBJ2-7|NA
TGTGCCAGCAGTGCCCCCCAGGGGGCGAGGGAGCAGTACTTC
CASSAPQGAREQYF
>15|TRBV4-3|NA|TRBJ2-7|NA
TGCGCCAGCAGCCAAGGGGCGAGTTCCGTCTACGAGCAGTACTTC
CASSQGASSVYEQYF
>15|TRBV6-6|NA|TRBJ2-7|NA
TGTGCCAGCAGTGCGGGTCGCCCGGATCACTACGAGCAGTACTTC
CASSAGRPDHYEQYF
>15|TRBV5-4|TRBD1|TRBJ1-2|NA
TGTGCCAGCAGCGCAGGGGGACAGGGGGACTATGGCTACACCTTC
CASSAGGQGDYGYTF
>13|TRBV7-6|NA|TRBJ1-4|NA
TGTGCCAGCAGTCGGACAGAAAATGAAAAACTGTTTTTT
CASSRTENEKLFF
>17|TRBV7-9|TRBD2|TRBJ2-5|NA
TGTGCCAGCAGCTTAGCAGGCAGCGGGGGGCCTGGAGAGACCCAGTACTTC
CASSLAGSGGPGETQYF
>14|TRBV6-1|NA|TRBJ1-5|NA
TGTGCCAGCAGTGCCCAAAGCCCCAATCAGCCCCAGCATTTT
CASSAQSPNQPQHF
>17|TRBV11-2|TRBD1|TRBJ1-1|NA
TGTGCCAGCAGCTGGGACAGGTCCTTGACGCAGGGCACTGAAGCTTTCTTT
CASSWDRSLTQGTEAFF
>15|TRBV29-1|TRBD2|TRBJ2-7|NA
TGCAGCGTTATCCTTAGCGGGACTTACCAGTACGAGCAGTACTTC
CSVILSGTYQYEQYF
>16|TRBV19|TRBD2|TRBJ2-5|NA
TGTGCCAGTAGTGGCCCGGGACTAGCGGGCCAAGAGACCCAGTACTTC
CASSGPGLAGQETQYF
>15|TRBV28|TRBD2|TRBJ2-7|NA
TGTGCCAGCAGATTGGAAGCGGGAGGTTCCTACGAGCAGTACTTC
CASRLEAGGSYEQYF
>17|TRBV5-1|NA|TRBJ1-5|NA
TGCGCCAGCAGTTATGACAGCCCCTCTAATAGCAATCAGCCCCAGCATTTT
CASSYDSPSNSNQPQHF
>15|TRBV28|TRBD1|TRBJ1-1|NA
TGTGCCAGCAGTCTATCCCGGGACAGGAACACTGAAGCTTTCTTT
CASSLSRDRNTEAFF
>19|TRBV7-7|TRBD2|TRBJ2-1|NA
TGTGCTAGCAGCTCCCAACCGGGACTAGCGGGGGCCCTCTACAATGAGCAGTTCTTC
CASSSQPGLAGALYNEQFF
>16|TRBV19|TRBD2|TRBJ2-1|NA
TGTGCCAGTAGTTTTTTGGCGGGACTACGTTACAATGAGCAGTTCTTC
CASSFLAGLRYNEQFF
>16|TRBV7-6|NA|TRBJ1-2|NA
TGTGCCAGCAGCTTAGGGCAGAACTATATGCAGGGGGGCTACACCTTC
CASSLGQNYMQGGYTF
>13|TRBV5-8|TRBD1|TRBJ1-2|NA
TGTGCCAGCAGCCGGGACAGAAATTATGGCTACACCTTC
CASSRDRNYGYTF
>16|TRBV27|TRBD2|TRBJ2-3|NA
TGTGCCAGCAGTTTATTCCCTAGCGGGAGTACAGATACGCAGTATTTT
CASSLFPSGSTDTQYF
>16|TRBV7-3|TRBD2|TRBJ2-3|NA
TGTGCCAGCAGCTTAGGACTAGCGGGAGGCACAGATACGCAGTATTTT
CASSLGLAGGTDTQYF
>13|TRBV7-2|NA|TRBJ1-2|once
TGTGCCAGCAGCTTAGGGCCAAGCGGGGGCTACACCTTC
CASSLGPSGGYTF
>15|TRBV5-1|NA|TRBJ2-1|once
TGCGCCAGCAGCTTGGTTGGTACGGAGAGCAATGAGCAGTTCTTC
CASSLVGTESNEQFF
>15|TRBV11-3|TRBD2|TRBJ2-7|NA
TGTGCCAGCAGCTTAGGCCGGGAGGGGACCTACGAGCAGTACTTC
CASSLGREGTYEQYF
>15|TRBV18|TRBD1|TRBJ1-5|NA
TGTGCCAGCTCACGGACAGGGCTCGTAAATCAGCCCCAGCATTTT
CASSRTGLVNQPQHF
>15|TRBV29-1|NA|TRBJ1-1|few
TGCAGCGTTGAAAATCCAGCGACGGTGAACACTGAAGCTTTCTTT
CSVENPATVNTEAFF
>13|TRBV21-1|NA|TRBJ1-1|NA
TGTGCCAGCAGCAAAGGCCCGGGGATCGAAGCTTTCTTT
CASSKGPGIEAFF
>15|TRBV4-2|NA|TRBJ1-2|once
TGTGCCAGCAGCCAAGATCAGGCGATAACTAGGGGCTACACCTTC
CASSQDQAITRGYTF
>13|TRBV7-3|TRBD1|TRBJ2-5|NA
TGTGCCAGCAGCCTCGACAGGGAAGAGACCCAGTACTTC
CASSLDREETQYF
>16|TRBV10-1|TRBD1|TRBJ2-4|NA
TGCGCCAGCAGCTACGACAGGGTTCTAGCCAAAAACATTCAGTACTTC
CASSYDRVLAKNIQYF
>15|TRBV4-2|NA|TRBJ2-4|NA
TGTGCCAGCAGCCCAGCACAGGGATGGAAAAACATTCAGTACTTC
CASSPAQGWKNIQYF
>16|TRBV4-2|NA|TRBJ1-3|NA
TGTGCCAGCAGCCAAGAGCGGGCCTCCACTGGAAACACCATATATTTT
CASSQERASTGNTIYF
>14|TRBV5-1|NA|TRBJ1-6|NA
TGCGCCAGCAGCTTGGCTACGGGGAGTTCACCCCTCCACTTT
CASSLATGSSPLHF
>15|TRBV7-2|NA|TRBJ2-7|NA
TGTGCCAGCAGCTTTTTTCTAGGGGGAGCCTACGAGCAGTACTTC
CASSFFLGGAYEQYF
>17|TRBV7-9|NA|TRBJ1-2|once
TGTGCCAGCAGCTTAGCAATAACCAACCGGGCCGCGGGCGGCTACACCTTC
CASSLAITNRAAGGYTF
>14|TRBV30|TRBD1|TRBJ1-2|NA
TGTGCCTGGTCGGACAGGCCCTTAATCTATGGCTACACCTTC
CAWSDRPLIYGYTF
>15|TRBV10-1|TRBD1|TRBJ1-1|NA
TGCGCCAGCAGTGTGTGGACAGGGGGGAACACTGAAGCTTTCTTT
CASSVWTGGNTEAFF
>17|TRBV11-2|NA|TRBJ1-2|NA
TGTGCCAGCAGCTTAGATGGGAATACCAGGGGTTTGCGGGGCTACACCTTC
CASSLDGNTRGLRGYTF
>12|TRBV28|NA|TRBJ1-1|NA
TGTGCCAGCAGCCAGAGGGACACTGAAGCTTTCTTT
CASSQRDTEAFF
>14|TRBV27|TRBD1|TRBJ2-5|NA
TGTGCCAGCAGTTTAATGGGACAGGGAGAGACCCAGTACTTC
CASSLMGQGETQYF
>14|TRBV9|TRBD1|TRBJ2-5|NA
TGTGCCAGCAGCGCGGGGACAGCCCAAGAGACCCAGTACTTC
CASSAGTAQETQYF
>14|TRBV1|NA|TRBJ2-7|NA
TGCACCAGCAGCCAAGATCACTCCACCTACGAGCAGTACTTC
CTSSQDHSTYEQYF
>17|TRBV7-2|TRBD2|TRBJ2-1|few
TGTGCCAGCAGCCACCGGGGCTCTAGCGGGGGCTACAATGAGCAGTTCTTC
CASSHRGSSGGYNEQFF
>13|TRBV19|TRBD1|TRBJ1-2|NA
TGTGCCAGTAGTCTCGGGACAGGAATCGGCTACACCTTC
CASSLGTGIGYTF
>14|TRBV10-3|NA|TRBJ1-2|NA
TGTGCCACCCGACAGGCCGGCTCTAACTATGGCTACACCTTC
CATRQAGSNYGYTF
>15|TRBV5-6|TRBD2|TRBJ2-7|NA
TGTGCCAGCAGTCCGACTAGCGGGGGGTCCTACGAGCAGTACTTC
CASSPTSGGSYEQYF
>15|TRBV27|TRBD1|TRBJ2-4|NA
TGTGCCAGCACAGAGGGGGCGGGAGCCAAAAACATTCAGTACTTC
CASTEGAGAKNIQYF
>16|TRBV7-2|TRBD1|TRBJ1-1|NA
TGTGCCAGCAGCTTACCCGGGACAGGGTTAAGAACTGAAGCTTTCTTT
CASSLPGTGLRTEAFF
>10|TRBV23-1|NA|TRBJ2-7|NA
TGCGCCAGTTCCCCAGGGGAGCAGTACTTC
CASSPGEQYF
>12|TRBV7-9|NA|TRBJ2-1|NA
TGTGCCACTAGGGGATGGGACTCACCCCCGTTCTTC
CATRGWDSPPFF
>15|TRBV5-1|TRBD1|TRBJ2-5|NA
TGCGCCAGCAGCAGGCTGGGACAGGGGCAAGAGACCCAGTACTTC
CASSRLGQGQETQYF
>15|TRBV1|NA|TRBJ2-7|NA
TGCACCAGCCCCCAAGTGGTAGCGGGTAGATACGAGCAGTACTTC
CTSPQVVAGRYEQYF